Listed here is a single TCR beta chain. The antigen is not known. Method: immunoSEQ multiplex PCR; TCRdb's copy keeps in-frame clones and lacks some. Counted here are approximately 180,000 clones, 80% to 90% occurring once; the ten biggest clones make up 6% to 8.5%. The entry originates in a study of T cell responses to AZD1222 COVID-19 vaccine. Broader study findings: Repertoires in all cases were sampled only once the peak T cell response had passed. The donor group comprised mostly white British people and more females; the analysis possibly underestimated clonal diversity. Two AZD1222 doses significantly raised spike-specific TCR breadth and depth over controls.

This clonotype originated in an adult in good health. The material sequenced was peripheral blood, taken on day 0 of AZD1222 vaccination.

The CDR3 bases are TGTGCCAGCAGTTTTCCGGCGGGGGGACAAACCAAGTACGAGCAGTACTTC. Encoded protein: CASSFPAGGQTKYEQYF. This sequence joins TRBV28 and TRBJ2-7, with 8 bases aligning to TRBD2. This CDR3 has 17 amino acids. The V segment lost 3 bases and the J segment 4 bases; nucleotides outside the gene matches: 14. Germline loops: CDR1 MDHEN, CDR2 SYDVKM.